Listed below are T cell receptor beta chains from one sample, sequenced in a study of blood T cell repertoires in COVID-19. Using immunoSEQ multiplex PCR, the repertoire was profiled, and TCRdb retains in-frame clones only, with some absent. The sample contains about 70,000 clones, about 88% of which appear only once. Sequencing was done on a sample of peripheral blood. Receptors originate from a man aged 50-60 years with active COVID-19. The CDR3 runs from the conserved cysteine through the conserved F or W. The D gene is left open where the match is weak. Size values are once, few and many counts, or a class for expanded clones, and some rows have none.

>NA|NA|TRBJ1-2|TRBV19
TGTGCCAGTAGTATAGGGGCTGGGCAGGGAAGCTCAGGCTACACCTTC
CASSIGAGQGSSGYTF
>NA|NA|TRBJ2-2|TRBV30
TGTGCCTGGAGGAGGGTGGGCCCACCGGAGGCCGGGGAGCTGTTTTTT
CAWRRVGPPEAGELFF
>NA|NA|TRBJ1-5|TRBV11-2
TGTGCCAGCAGCGGAGGACGGACGAGCAATCAGCCCCAGCATTTT
CASSGGRTSNQPQHF
>NA|NA|TRBJ1-2|TRBV2
TGTGCCAGCAGTGTCGGACAGCTCAACTATGGCTACACCTTC
CASSVGQLNYGYTF
>NA|TRBD2|TRBJ2-7|TRBV10-3
TGTGCCATCAGCGGCACCTTAGACCCCGGGACTAGTTGGTACGAGCAGTACTTC
CAISGTLDPGTSWYEQYF
>NA|TRBD1|TRBJ1-3|TRBV6-6
TGTGCCAGCAGTGACCAGGACAGGGCTGGAAACACCATATATTTT
CASSDQDRAGNTIYF
>NA|TRBD2|TRBJ2-1|TRBV5-1
TGCGCCAGCAGCTTTTGGCGGGGGTTCTCCTACAATGAGCAGTTCTTC
CASSFWRGFSYNEQFF
>NA|NA|TRBJ1-1|TRBV5-5
TGTGCCAGCACCCAACCTACAGGGTTTGAAACTGAAGCTTTCTTT
CASTQPTGFETEAFF
>once|NA|TRBJ2-3|TRBV5-6
TGTGCCAGCAGCTTTTCTTACCGGGGGGCGGGGACAGATACGCAGTATTTT
CASSFSYRGAGTDTQYF
>NA|TRBD2|TRBJ2-2|TRBV24-1
TGTGCCACCAGTGCCGGGACTAGCGGGGGTGGAGGGGAGCTGTTTTTT
CATSAGTSGGGGELFF
>NA|TRBD2|TRBJ2-1|TRBV7-6
TGTGCCAGCAGCTTAGTTCCGGCGGGGGAGAGCTCCTACAATGAGCAGTTCTTC
CASSLVPAGESSYNEQFF
>NA|NA|TRBJ2-6|TRBV19
TGTGCCAGTAGTATAAACCTTTTCGAGTCTGGGGCCAACGTCCTGACTTTC
CASSINLFESGANVLTF
>NA|TRBD1|TRBJ1-4|TRBV4-2
TGTGCCAGCAGCCAAGGGTATCGACAGGGAGGCGGTGGGACTAATGAAAAACTGTTTTTT
CASSQGYRQGGGGTNEKLFF
>NA|NA|TRBJ2-7|TRBV7-9
TGTGCCAGCAGCTTAGGGGCGAACTACGAGCAGTACTTC
CASSLGANYEQYF
>NA|NA|TRBJ2-2|TRBV2
TGTGCCAGCAGTGAAACCCGGAGTCAGCTCACCGGGGAGCTGTTTTTT
CASSETRSQLTGELFF